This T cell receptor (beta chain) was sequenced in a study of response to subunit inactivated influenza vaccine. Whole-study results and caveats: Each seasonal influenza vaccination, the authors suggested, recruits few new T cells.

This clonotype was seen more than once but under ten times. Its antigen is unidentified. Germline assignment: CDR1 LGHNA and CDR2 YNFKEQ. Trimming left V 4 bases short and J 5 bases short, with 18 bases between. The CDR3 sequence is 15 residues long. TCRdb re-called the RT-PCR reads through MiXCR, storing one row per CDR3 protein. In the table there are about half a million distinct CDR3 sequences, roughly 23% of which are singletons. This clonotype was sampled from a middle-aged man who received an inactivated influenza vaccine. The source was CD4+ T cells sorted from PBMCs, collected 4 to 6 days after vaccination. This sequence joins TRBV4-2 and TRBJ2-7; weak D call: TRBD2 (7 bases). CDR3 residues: CASSPGGAEVNEQYF. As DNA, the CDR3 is TGTGCCAGCAGCCCTGGGGGGGCCGAGGTGAACGAGCAGTACTTC.